Shown below are 25 T cell receptor beta chains from a single sample sequenced in a study of OX40 agonist ivuxolimab in advanced cancers. Method: immunoSEQ multiplex PCR; TCRdb's copy keeps in-frame clones and lacks some. This table has approximately 64,000 clones, around 83% appearing once. The starting material was CD4+ or CD8+ T cells sorted from blood, obtained in a trial of the OX40 agonist ivuxolimab. The receptors derive from an adult with an advanced solid tumor such as melanoma, head and neck, liver or kidney cancer.

The J gene is TRBJ1-4, the V gene TRBV19; 7 bases map to TRBD1. V lost 3 bases to trimming and J lost 2 bases; unmatched junction nucleotides: 3. Per the germline V gene, CDR1 is LNHDA and CDR2 is SQIVND (reference sequence). The CDR3 runs to 15 residues. The CDR3 bases are TGTGCCAGTAGTATCCTCAGGGGGACTAATGAAAAACTGTTTTTT. Amino acid sequence: CASSILRGTNEKLFF.

The CDR3 loop is CASSLLAAGTEAFF. The CDR3 DNA reads as TGCGCCAGCAGCTTGCTGGCGGCGGGCACTGAAGCTTTCTTT. The chain combines TRBV5-1 with TRBJ1-1; no firm D call. Germline loops: CDR1 SGHRS, CDR2 YFSETQ. V shed 1 base and J shed 4 bases, with 11 bases lying between them. This CDR3 spans 14 amino acids.

This chain links TRBV30 with TRBJ2-3; D call uncertain. Trimming left V 2 bases short and J 3 bases short, with 9 bases between. This CDR3 spans 13 amino acids. CDR1 is GTSNPN, CDR2 SVGIG, per germline (reference sequence). The CDR3 sequence: CAWSSRRTDTQYF. CDR3 bases: TGTGCCTGGAGTTCAAGGAGAACAGATACGCAGTATTTT.

This chain uses TRBV4-1 with TRBJ2-5; the D gene is possibly TRBD1 (6 bases). The J call may be in error: the DNA end matches TRBJ2-7 better. The CDR3 spans 16 residues. CDR1 and CDR2 from the germline V gene are MGHRA and YSYEKL. CDR3 region: CASSQPRQNRAYEQYF. The CDR3 DNA reads as TGCGCCAGCAGCCAACCCCGACAAAACAGGGCCTACGAGCAGTACTTC.

The chain recombines TRBV25-1 with TRBJ1-6; the D is unclear. The CDR3 spans 14 residues. Trimming took off 4 bases at V and 10 bases at J, with 14 bases between the two ends. Looked up from germline, CDR1 is MGHDK and CDR2 is SYGVNS. CDR3 in amino acids: CASSAGVLWSPLHF. Written as DNA, the CDR3 is TGTGCCAGCAGTGCCGGGGTTCTATGGTCACCCCTCCACTTT.

J is TRBJ1-2 and V is TRBV6-1; maybe TRBD1 (5 bases). Looked up from germline, CDR1 is MNHNS and CDR2 is SASEGT. The CDR3 runs to 15 residues. V lost 1 base to trimming and J lost 2 bases, with 11 bases between them. CDR3 bases: TGTGCCAGCAGTGAAGAGGCAGGGACGAACTATGGCTACACCTTC. Protein sequence: CASSEEAGTNYGYTF.

The gene calls are TRBV2 and TRBJ1-3; possibly TRBD1 for D (6 bases). The V gene's germline CDR1 is SNHLY and CDR2 FYNNEI. The CDR3 spans 15 residues. Trimming removed 3 bases from V and 2 bases from J, with 11 bases in between. CDR3 sequence (DNA): TGTGCCAGCAGTGATCCCGGACAGCCTGGAAACACCATATATTTT. Translating gives CASSDPGQPGNTIYF.

This clone showed up just once. J is TRBJ2-4 and V is TRBV5-5; the D gene is possibly TRBD2 (5 bases). Trimming cost V 2 bases and J 0 bases, with 15 bases left between them. The V gene's germline CDR1 is SGHKS and CDR2 YYEKEE (reference sequence). The CDR3 totals 17 residues. This CDR3 is CASSFWAVGLAKNIQYF. The CDR3 nucleotides read TGTGCCAGCAGCTTCTGGGCAGTCGGACTAGCCAAAAACATTCAGTACTTC.

The chain links TRBV19 to TRBJ2-7, with TRBD1 identical over 9 bases. With V trimmed by 6 bases and J by 3 bases, 9 bases remained unmatched. In germline, CDR1 is LNHDA, CDR2 SQIVND (reference sequence). The CDR3 runs to 15 residues. In nucleotides, the CDR3 is TGTGCCAGTAGATCCCTGGGACAGGGAAACTACGAGCAGTACTTC. Translating gives CASRSLGQGNYEQYF.

In nucleotides, the CDR3 is TGTGCCAGCAGTTTGGCGGGGCGTCGGTCACCCCTCCACTTT. It codes for CASSLAGRRSPLHF. This chain joins TRBV28 and TRBJ1-6; D is perhaps TRBD1 (5 bases). With 3 bases removed from V and 10 bases from J, the gap between germline ends came to 13 bases. The CDR3 has 14 residues. Per the germline V gene, CDR1 is MDHEN and CDR2 is SYDVKM. Filled out from reference TRBV28 and TRBJ1-6, the complete variable domain reads DVKVTQSSRYLVKRTGEKVFLECVQDMDHENMFWYRQDPGLGLRLIYFSYDVKMKEKGDIPEGYSVSREKKERFSLILESASTNQTSMYLCASSLAGRRSPLHFGNGTRLTVT.

This CDR3 reads CASSREDSPFSEQFF. The CDR3 DNA reads as TGCGCCAGCAGTAGGGAGGACTCGCCGTTCAGTGAGCAGTTCTTC. The genes are TRBV4-1 and TRBJ2-1; possible D gene TRBD2, 6 bases. Germline assignment: CDR1 MGHRA and CDR2 YSYEKL. This CDR3 is 15 amino acids long. V was cut by 6 bases and J by 9 bases, with 21 bases left in between.

This chain connects TRBV4-1 to TRBJ2-7, with 7 bases identical to TRBD2. Germline assignment: CDR1 MGHRA and CDR2 YSYEKL. The CDR3 loop spans 15 amino acids. Trimming at V came to 4 bases and at J to 2 bases, leaving 8 bases not matched to a gene. The chain's CDR3 is CASSRDVAGTYEQYF. CDR3 DNA: TGCGCCAGCAGCCGAGACGTAGCGGGTACCTACGAGCAGTACTTC.

V is TRBV5-4 and J is TRBJ2-7; TRBD2 matches 15 bases. CDR1 is SGHNT and CDR2 is YYREEE in the germline V gene (reference sequence). The CDR3 length is 19 residues. The V gene end was trimmed by 4 bases and the J gene end by 1 base; junction bases not matched to a gene: 12. CDR3 sequence: CASSHAGLAGGKWSYEQYF. CDR3 sequence (DNA): TGTGCCAGCAGCCATGCGGGACTAGCGGGAGGTAAATGGTCCTACGAGCAGTACTTC. The full variable domain, in which reference TRBV5-4 and TRBJ2-7 provide the parts outside the CDR3, is ETGVTQSPTHLIKTRGQQVTLRCSSQSGHNTVSWYQQALGQGPQFIFQYYREEENGRGNFPPRFSGLQFPNYSSELNVNALELDDSALYLCASSHAGLAGGKWSYEQYFGPGTRLTVT.

As DNA, the CDR3 is TGTGCCAGCAGCCGCCAGGGGAACACTGAAGCTTTCTTT. Its translation is CASSRQGNTEAFF. The rearrangement joins TRBV11-3 to TRBJ1-1, with D possibly TRBD1 on 5 matching bases. The CDR3 extends over 13 amino acids. Germline V CDR1 and CDR2: SGHNT, YENEEA. Trimming removed 5 bases at V and 1 base at J, with 8 bases between.

J is TRBJ1-6 and V is TRBV27, with D uncertain. Looked up from germline, CDR1 is MNHEY and CDR2 is SMNVEV (reference sequence). The CDR3 length is 13 residues. V was clipped by 7 bases and J by 6 bases, with 10 bases between them. The CDR3 DNA reads as TGTGCCAGCACCGCCGGGCCTAATTCACCCCTCCACTTT. Translation: CASTAGPNSPLHF.

J is TRBJ2-7 and V is TRBV30; no definite D call. Trimming shortened V by 0 bases and J by 0 bases, and 6 bases separated the two germline ends. There are 13 residues in the CDR3. Germline V gene sequence: CDR1 GTSNPN, CDR2 SVGIG (reference sequence). CDR3 in amino acids: CAWSVGRSYEQYF. DNA for the CDR3: TGTGCCTGGAGTGTCGGACGCTCCTACGAGCAGTACTTC. The entire variable domain, with the rest obtained from reference TRBV30 and TRBJ2-7, is as follows: SQTIHQWPATLVQPVGSPLSLECTVEGTSNPNLYWYRQAAGRGLQLLFYSVGIGQISSEVPQNLSASRPQDRQFILSSKKLLLSDSGFYLCAWSVGRSYEQYFGPGTRLTVT.

The chain recombines TRBV18 with TRBJ2-5; D is tentatively TRBD1 or TRBD2 (5 bases each). The V end was cut by 4 bases, the J end by 0 bases, with 18 bases between. The CDR3 is 17 residues long. The germline V gene has CDR1 KGHSH and CDR2 LQKENI. The CDR3 reads CASSQNWVGAYQETQYF. In DNA, the CDR3 is TGTGCCAGCTCACAAAACTGGGTCGGGGCTTACCAAGAGACCCAGTACTTC.

The CDR3 DNA reads as TGTGCCAGCTCACCACACCCCCCGGGACTCGAGCTATTCTTC. Translation gives CASSPHPPGLELFF. The chain recombines TRBV18 with TRBJ2-1, with TRBD2 as a possible D gene (6 bases). V lost 1 base and J lost 16, with 20 bases in between. The CDR3 consists of 14 residues. Germline values: CDR1 KGHSH, CDR2 LQKENI. Drawing the rest from reference TRBV18 and TRBJ2-1, the complete variable domain is NAGVMQNPRHLVRRRGQEARLRCSPMKGHSHVYWYRQLPEEGLKFMVYLQKENIIDESGMPKERFSAEFPKEGPSILRIQQVVRGDSAAYFCASSPHPPGLELFFGPGTRLTVL.

The chain couples TRBV30 to TRBJ2-5; D might be TRBD1 (6 bases). Trimming left V 1 base short and J 5 bases short, with 14 bases between. The germline V gene encodes CDR1 GTSNPN and CDR2 SVGIG (reference sequence). This CDR3 comprises 14 residues. DNA for the CDR3: TGTGCCTGGAGTGGCGGTGGGGGCGGGGAGACCCAGTACTTC. Protein: CAWSGGGGGETQYF.

The chain is built from TRBV15 and TRBJ2-1; the D is unclear. The CDR3 covers 15 residues. V was clipped by 0 bases and J by 0 bases, with 6 bases between them. Germline lookup yields CDR1 LNHNV and CDR2 YYDKDF (reference sequence). The CDR3, as DNA: TGTGCCACCAGCAGAGATCCGAGCTCCTACAATGAGCAGTTCTTC. Its protein is CATSRDPSSYNEQFF. The variable domain in full, with the rest retrieved from reference TRBV15 and TRBJ2-1, is DAMVIQNPRYQVTQFGKPVTLSCSQTLNHNVMYWYQQKSSQAPKLLFHYYDKDFNNEADTPDNFQSRRPNTSFCFLDIRSPGLGDTAMYLCATSRDPSSYNEQFFGPGTRLTVL.

The chain recombines TRBV4-2 with TRBJ2-2; 7 positions match TRBD1. Looked up from germline, CDR1 is LGHNA and CDR2 is YNFKEQ. The trim removed 1 base at V and 14 bases at J, leaving 13 bases unmatched. The length of the CDR3 is 15 residues. Written as DNA, the CDR3 is TGTGCCAGCAGCCAAGGGGCCGGGACAGTCCCACCCCTGTTTTTT. Its translation: CASSQGAGTVPPLFF.

J is TRBJ1-6 and V is TRBV5-5; D perhaps matches TRBD1 (6 bases). Germline V gives CDR1 SGHKS, CDR2 YYEKEE (reference sequence). Trimming cost V 1 base and J 5 bases, with 7 bases left between them. The CDR3 spans 14 residues. The CDR3 DNA reads as TGTGCCAGCAGCTTGCAGGGGAATAATTCACCCCTCCACTTT. This translates into CASSLQGNNSPLHF.

The chain recombines TRBV4-2 with TRBJ1-1; 10 nucleotides agree with TRBD1. CDR1 LGHNA and CDR2 YNFKEQ come from the germline V gene. V gave up 0 bases and J gave up 3 bases; unmatched junction bases: 4. The CDR3 spans 16 residues. This CDR3 reads CASSQESTGGHTEAFF. CDR3 nucleotides: TGTGCCAGCAGCCAAGAATCGACAGGGGGCCACACTGAAGCTTTCTTT.

The V gene is TRBV7-6, the J gene TRBJ1-3, with D possibly matching TRBD1 (5 bases). V was pared by 3 bases and J by 4 bases, with 10 bases between. This CDR3 has 14 amino acids. The germline gives CDR1 SGHVS, CDR2 FNYEAQ. The CDR3 loop reads CASSLRGRGNTIYF. In nucleotides, the CDR3 is TGTGCCAGCAGCTTGAGGGGAAGGGGAAACACCATATATTTT.

The chain has TRBV6-5 and TRBJ1-2, with TRBD1 identical over 8 bases. V gave up 11 bases and J gave up 5 bases; unmatched junction bases: 7. CDR3 length: 12 amino acids. The germline CDR1 and CDR2 sequences are MNHEY and SVGAGI. The CDR3 nucleotides are TGTGCCTCAAGACAGGGGAATTATGGCTACACCTTC. Translation: CASRQGNYGYTF.